Each of the 18 T cell receptor beta chains below was sequenced from the same sample in a study of blood T cell repertoires in COVID-19. Clones were read by immunoSEQ multiplex PCR, and TCRdb kept only the in-frame ones, dropping some. The sample shows about 180,000 clones, about 88% of them seen only once. The sample was peripheral blood. These TCRs come from a woman in her twenties or thirties with active or convalescent COVID-19.

The chain's CDR3 is CASSLPGNEQFF. The CDR3 region has the DNA TGTGCCAGCAGCCTACCGGGGAATGAGCAGTTCTTC. The genes are TRBV9 and TRBJ2-1, with D possibly matching TRBD2 (5 bases). The germline CDR1 and CDR2 sequences are SGDLS and YYNGEE. The CDR3 extends over 12 amino acids. V lost 4 bases and J lost 7, with 9 bases in between. Complete variable domain (other parts from reference TRBV9 and TRBJ2-1): DSGVTQTPKHLITATGQRVTLRCSPRSGDLSVYWYQQSLDQGLQFLIQYYNGEERAKGNILERFSAQQFPDLHSELNLSSLELGDSALYFCASSLPGNEQFFGPGTRLTVL.

The gene calls are TRBV6-4 and TRBJ2-1, with a possible D match to TRBD2 (6 bases). V was clipped by 2 bases and J by 6 bases, with 11 bases between them. Germline-derived CDR1 and CDR2 are MRHNA and SNTAGT. The CDR3 has 14 amino acids. CDR3: CASSDARGSNEQFF. The CDR3, as DNA: TGTGCCAGCAGTGACGCCCGGGGGTCCAATGAGCAGTTCTTC.

In its sample, this clone was seen once. The chain recombines TRBV14 with TRBJ1-1; 10 bases align to TRBD1. The CDR3 has 16 amino acids. V lost 4 bases to trimming and J lost 4 bases; unmatched junction nucleotides: 9. The germline V gene encodes CDR1 SGHDN and CDR2 FVKESK. The CDR3 region has the DNA TGTGCCAGCAGCCCCTGGACAGGGGGAGTTGCCACTGAAGCTTTCTTT. It is translated as CASSPWTGGVATEAFF.

This chain connects TRBV27 to TRBJ2-5; TRBD1 might be the D (5 bases). V lost 3 bases, J lost 4 bases, and 18 bases lay in between. There are 16 residues in the CDR3. Germline V gene sequence: CDR1 MNHEY, CDR2 SMNVEV (reference sequence). The CDR3 DNA reads as TGTGCCAGCAGTTTGTCCCGCCTGGGGCAGGGAGAGACCCAGTACTTC. Translation: CASSLSRLGQGETQYF.

The gene calls are TRBV19 and TRBJ2-1; D unclear. V was shortened by 2 bases and J by 0 bases, with 11 bases between the two germline ends. CDR3 size: 16 residues. Germline V gene data show CDR1 as LNHDA and CDR2 as SQIVND (reference sequence). In DNA form, the CDR3 reads TGTGCCAGTAGTATATTGGCCCGCAGCTCCTACAATGAGCAGTTCTTC. This sequence encodes CASSILARSSYNEQFF. Full variable domain (missing parts from reference TRBV19 and TRBJ2-1): DGGITQSPKYLFRKEGQNVTLSCEQNLNHDAMYWYRQDPGQGLRLIYYSQIVNDFQKGDIAEGYSVSREKKESFPLTVTSAQKNPTAFYLCASSILARSSYNEQFFGPGTRLTVL.

The chain couples TRBV2 to TRBJ1-4; D possibly corresponds to TRBD1 (5 bases). CDR1 and CDR2 (germline): SNHLY, FYNNEI. V shed 7 bases and J shed 3 bases, with 9 bases lying between them. This CDR3 has 13 amino acids. In DNA, the CDR3 is TGTGCCAGCAAGTGGGGGGCTAATGAAAAACTGTTTTTT. Its protein product is CASKWGANEKLFF.

The chain links TRBV2 to TRBJ2-5; TRBD1 agrees at 7 bases. This CDR3 has 15 residues. The germline gives CDR1 SNHLY, CDR2 FYNNEI. V shed 10 bases and J 2 bases; nucleotides not matched to a gene: 13. The CDR3 protein is CAISRPGQAQETQYF. The CDR3, as DNA: TGTGCCATCTCCCGACCAGGACAGGCGCAAGAGACCCAGTACTTC.

J is TRBJ1-3 and V is TRBV5-1; D gene ambiguous. Deletions cut 0 bases from V and 0 bases from J, with 13 bases between. The length of the CDR3 is 17 residues. Germline-derived CDR1 and CDR2 are SGHRS and YFSETQ. CDR3 DNA sequence: TGCGCCAGCAGCTTGGATGGGTTCGGGAGCTCTGGAAACACCATATATTTT. It specifies CASSLDGFGSSGNTIYF.

Worth noting for this clone: Different DNA sequences within this sample yield the same CDR3. The rearrangement joins TRBV11-3 to TRBJ1-4; D possibly corresponds to TRBD1 (5 bases). The CDR3 is 15 residues long. With 5 bases removed from V and 0 bases from J, the gap between germline ends came to 10 bases. Germline V gene sequence: CDR1 SGHNT, CDR2 YENEEA. The CDR3 region is CASSPGGATNEKLFF. Here the CDR3 DNA reads TGTGCCAGCAGCCCCGGGGGGGCAACTAATGAAAAACTGTTTTTT.

The V and J genes are TRBV2 and TRBJ1-1, with D possibly being TRBD1 (6 bases). The CDR3 spans 14 residues. V dropped 8 bases and J dropped 4 bases, with 17 bases sitting between them. Per the germline V gene, CDR1 is SNHLY and CDR2 is FYNNEI. Here the CDR3 DNA reads TGTGCCAGCTTAAGGCGGGGGGCGAGCACTGAAGCTTTCTTT. It translates to CASLRRGASTEAFF.

The V call is TRBV5-5, the J call TRBJ1-5; no clear D gene. Trimming shortened V by 1 base and J by 5 bases, and 10 bases separated the two germline ends. This CDR3 comprises 14 residues. The germline CDR1 and CDR2 sequences are SGHKS and YYEKEE (reference sequence). CDR3 sequence: CASSLRGFDQPQHF. The CDR3 region has the DNA TGTGCCAGCAGCTTGCGAGGGTTTGATCAGCCCCAGCATTTT.

The gene calls are TRBV6-1 and TRBJ1-2; D is undetermined. The CDR3 extends over 18 amino acids. Germline V gene data show CDR1 as MNHNS and CDR2 as SASEGT. V lost 2 bases and J 4 bases, leaving 23 bases between the germline ends. The CDR3 here is CASSEFRTVSGPPYGYTF. DNA for the CDR3: TGTGCCAGCAGTGAATTTCGGACTGTTTCTGGACCCCCCTATGGCTACACCTTC.

This clone was seen only once. The CDR3 protein is CASSVPLDRDTNYGYTF. The CDR3 DNA follows: TGTGCCAGCAGCGTTCCTCTAGACAGAGACACTAACTATGGCTACACCTTC. The chain carries TRBV9 and TRBJ1-2, with D possibly matching TRBD1 (5 bases). Germline-derived CDR1 and CDR2 are SGDLS and YYNGEE. V was shortened by 2 bases and J by 0 bases, with 17 bases between the two germline ends. The CDR3 runs 17 residues.

The chain combines TRBV5-1 with TRBJ2-3, with 12 bases lining up with TRBD2. The J segment lost 2 bases and the V segment lost 0 bases, leaving 7 bases of the junction unmatched. The CDR3 extends over 18 amino acids. CDR1 and CDR2 (germline): SGHRS, YFSETQ. The CDR3 reads CASSLGRLAGVITDTQYF. The CDR3, as DNA: TGCGCCAGCAGCTTGGGGAGACTAGCGGGGGTAATCACAGATACGCAGTATTTT. Full variable domain (missing parts from reference TRBV5-1 and TRBJ2-3): KAGVTQTPRYLIKTRGQQVTLSCSPISGHRSVSWYQQTPGQGLQFLFEYFSETQRNKGNFPGRFSGRQFSNSRSEMNVSTLELGDSALYLCASSLGRLAGVITDTQYFGPGTRLTVL.

The rearrangement uses TRBV6-5 and TRBJ2-2; TRBD1 matches 10 bases. This CDR3 is built from 13 residues. The germline CDR1 and CDR2 sequences are MNHEY and SVGAGI. V lost 8 bases to trimming and J lost 5 bases; unmatched junction nucleotides: 2. CDR3: CASGQGVTGELFF. For the CDR3, the DNA is TGTGCCAGCGGACAGGGGGTGACCGGGGAGCTGTTTTTT.

The chain uses TRBV9 and TRBJ2-2, with TRBD1 identical over 7 bases. Trimming took 3 bases from V and 3 from J; bases not matched to a gene: 5. From germline, CDR1 is SGDLS and CDR2 YYNGEE. The CDR3 contains 15 residues. The CDR3 DNA sequence: TGTGCCAGCAGCGCAGAGACAGGGTACACCGGGGAGCTGTTTTTT. This gives the protein CASSAETGYTGELFF.

The chain recombines TRBV10-1 with TRBJ2-1; D might be TRBD2 (5 bases). V dropped 5 bases and J dropped 12 bases, with 14 bases sitting between them. The CDR3 is made up of 12 amino acids. CDR1 and CDR2 (germline): WNHNN, SYGVQD (reference sequence). CDR3 nucleotide sequence: TGCGCCAGCAGTACCTACACGGGAAGGCAGTTCTTC. As protein: CASSTYTGRQFF.

The rearrangement links TRBV7-9 to TRBJ1-2; 10 bases agree with TRBD1. Trimming at V came to 5 bases and at J to 2 bases, leaving 5 bases not matched to a gene. This CDR3 contains 15 residues. Germline V CDR1 and CDR2: SEHNR, FQNEAQ (reference sequence). CDR3 residues: CASSVDRGINYGYTF. CDR3 in DNA: TGTGCCAGCAGCGTGGACAGGGGGATCAACTATGGCTACACCTTC.